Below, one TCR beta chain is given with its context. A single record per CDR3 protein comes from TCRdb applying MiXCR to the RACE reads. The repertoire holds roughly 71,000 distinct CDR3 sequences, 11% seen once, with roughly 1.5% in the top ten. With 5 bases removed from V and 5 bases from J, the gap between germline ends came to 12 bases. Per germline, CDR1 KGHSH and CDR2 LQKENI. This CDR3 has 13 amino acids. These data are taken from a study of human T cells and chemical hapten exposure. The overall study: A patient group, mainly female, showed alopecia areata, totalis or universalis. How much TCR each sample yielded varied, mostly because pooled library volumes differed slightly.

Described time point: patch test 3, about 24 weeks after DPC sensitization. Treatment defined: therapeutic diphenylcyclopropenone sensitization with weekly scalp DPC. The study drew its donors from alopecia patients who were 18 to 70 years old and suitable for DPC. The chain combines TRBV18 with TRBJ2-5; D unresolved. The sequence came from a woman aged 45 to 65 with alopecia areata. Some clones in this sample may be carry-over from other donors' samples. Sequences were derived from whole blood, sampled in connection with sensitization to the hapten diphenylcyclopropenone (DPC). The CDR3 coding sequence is TGTGCCAGCTCAGATCGCCCGTGGGAGACCCAGTACTTC. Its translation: CASSDRPWETQYF.